The 26 T cell receptor beta chains in this list originate from one sample, sequenced in a study of blood T cells in healthy people across ages. Primed by a sample-barcoded 5' primer and a J-beta primer mix, a second PCR proceeded for roughly 7 to 12 cycles. TCRdb reprocessed the 5' RACE reads with MiXCR, giving one entry per CDR3 protein. The table lists about 1.4 million distinct CDR3 sequences, 45% to 70% of them singletons. Sequencing input: blood. The receptors shown here come from a man in his late teens or twenties in good health.

The V call is TRBV7-2, the J call TRBJ2-4; D possibly corresponds to TRBD1 (5 bases). The J call is doubtful: the DNA matches TRBJ2-7 better. Germline assignment: CDR1 SGHTA and CDR2 FQGNSA. The CDR3 consists of 15 residues. As DNA, the CDR3 is TGTGCCAGCACCAACCCGGGTGGGGCCGCCTACGAGCAGTACTTC. This encodes CASTNPGGAAYEQYF.

J is TRBJ2-7 and V is TRBV2, with 13 bases aligning to TRBD2. The tail of the sequence fits TRBJ2-5 better, so the J call may be wrong. Germline CDR1 and CDR2: SNHLY and FYNNEI. There are 16 residues in the CDR3. For the CDR3, the DNA is TGTGCCAGCAGCGGGACTAGCGGGAATCCTAGCGAGACCCAGTACTTC. Translating it yields CASSGTSGNPSETQYF.

This chain connects TRBV29-1 to TRBJ2-7, with D maybe TRBD1 (6 bases). The CDR3 is 13 residues long. Looked up from germline, CDR1 is SQVTM and CDR2 is ANQGSEA. Trimming shortened V by 6 bases and J by 5 bases, and 17 bases separated the two germline ends. The CDR3 coding sequence is TGCAGCGTAGATCACACAGGGAGCCACGAGCAGTACTTC. It is translated as CSVDHTGSHEQYF.

This clonotype was detected a few times. The chain combines TRBV29-1 with TRBJ2-1; D gene uncertain. Germline values: CDR1 SQVTM, CDR2 ANQGSEA. CDR3 length equals 11 residues. V was cut by 0 bases and J by 7 bases, with 4 bases left in between. The CDR3 loop reads CSVEDQNEQFF. CDR3 nucleotides: TGCAGCGTTGAAGATCAAAATGAGCAGTTCTTC.

This chain links TRBV12-3 or TRBV12-4 with TRBJ2-7; D might be TRBD2 (6 bases). The CDR3 extends over 13 amino acids. Trimming took off 8 bases at V and 7 bases at J, with 18 bases between the two ends. CDR3: CASLWGAGREQYF. CDR3 coding DNA: TGTGCCAGCCTCTGGGGTGCGGGACGAGAGCAGTACTTC.

This clonotype was detected a few times. CDR3 region: CASSPVRDSGPWTQYF. CDR3 nucleotide sequence: TGTGCCAGCAGCCCGGTCCGGGACAGTGGACCTTGGACCCAGTACTTC. The V and J genes are TRBV7-6 and TRBJ2-7; 7 bases line up with TRBD1. The J call may be wrong; the DNA end is better matched by TRBJ2-5. CDR1 is SGHVS, CDR2 FNYEAQ, per germline. The CDR3 runs to 16 residues.

With respect to this clonotype: A read error may account for a junction end that differs from germline. V is TRBV15 and J is TRBJ2-3, with TRBD2 matching over 7 bases. The CDR3 is made up of 16 amino acids. Per germline, CDR1 LNHNV and CDR2 YYDKDF (reference sequence). CDR3 in DNA: TGTGCCACCAACAGAAAGCGGGGCGGAGGCACAGATACGCAGTATTTT. It translates to CATNRKRGGGTDTQYF.

The table lists this clonotype with a few counts. The chain carries TRBV6-5 and TRBJ1-5, with 7 positions matching TRBD1. V shed 0 bases and J 5 bases; nucleotides not matched to a gene: 1. This CDR3 spans 14 amino acids. The germline V gene has CDR1 MNHEY and CDR2 SVGAGI. The CDR3 protein is CASSYSDRDQPQHF. CDR3 sequence (DNA): TGTGCCAGCAGTTACTCAGACAGGGATCAGCCCCAGCATTTT.

The chain employs TRBV9 and TRBJ2-5, with TRBD2 identical over 8 bases. The end of the DNA aligns better with TRBJ2-7, so the J call may be wrong. Germline V gene sequence: CDR1 SGDLS, CDR2 YYNGEE. The CDR3 is 16 residues long. As DNA, the CDR3 is TGTGCCAGCAGCGTTGGTAGCGGGACTCAGTGGGGCGAGCAGTACTTC. Encoded protein: CASSVGSGTQWGEQYF.

J is TRBJ2-2 and V is TRBV4-3; 8 nucleotides line up with TRBD1. The CDR3 spans 18 residues. V shed 3 bases and J 0 bases; nucleotides not matched to a gene: 9. The germline CDR1 and CDR2 sequences are LGHNA and YSLEER. CDR3 loop: CASSHDPGGGSNTGELFF. The CDR3 coding sequence is TGCGCCAGCAGCCACGACCCAGGGGGCGGTTCGAACACCGGGGAGCTGTTTTTT.

This chain uses TRBV6-6 with TRBJ1-4; D gene uncertain. The germline V gene encodes CDR1 MNHNY and CDR2 SVGAGI (reference sequence). Trimming cost V 6 bases and J 8 bases, with 19 bases left between them. The CDR3 is made up of 15 amino acids. CDR3 nucleotides: TGTGCCAGCAGCCCCGAGGAGGGCGGAGACGAAAAACTGTTTTTT. Its translation is CASSPEEGGDEKLFF.

Concerning this clonotype itself: The germline gene is not matched at one end of the junction; a read error may be the cause. The rearrangement uses TRBV6-2 or TRBV6-3 and TRBJ2-1; a weak D match, TRBD2 (5 bases). Germline V CDR1 and CDR2: MNHEY, SVGEGT. The length of the CDR3 is 13 residues. The CDR3 loop is CASRFGLYNKQFF. The CDR3, as DNA: TGTGCCAGCAGATTCGGACTGTACAATAAGCAGTTCTTC.

The chain uses TRBV20-1 and TRBJ2-7, with 8 bases aligning to TRBD1. V dropped 6 bases and J dropped 5; count of bases not matched to a gene: 9. The CDR3 covers 13 residues. CDR1 and CDR2 from the germline V gene are DFQATT and SNEGSKA (reference sequence). CDR3 residues: CSADILTGDEQYF. Written as DNA, the CDR3 is TGCAGTGCCGACATCTTGACAGGGGACGAGCAGTACTTC.

J is TRBJ2-1 and V is TRBV20-1; the match to TRBD2 covers 8 bases. CDR3 length: 17 amino acids. Trimming at V came to 1 base and at J to 8 bases, leaving 16 bases not matched to a gene. Germline V gives CDR1 DFQATT, CDR2 SNEGSKA (reference sequence). DNA for the CDR3: TGCAGTGCTAGAGTTTTCCGCCCGGGAGGGGAAGTCCATGAGCAGTTCTTC. This codes for CSARVFRPGGEVHEQFF.

This clonotype was counted only a few times. The chain employs TRBV4-3 and TRBJ2-1, with no clear D. Germline CDR1 is LGHNA and CDR2 is YSLEER. This CDR3 comprises 16 residues. V shed 0 bases and J shed 1 base, with 10 bases lying between them. This CDR3 is CASSQDRLVSYNEQFF. The DNA of the CDR3 is TGCGCCAGCAGCCAAGATAGGCTAGTTTCCTACAATGAGCAGTTCTTC.

The gene calls are TRBV10-3 and TRBJ2-7, with TRBD2 matching 9 bases. Unmatched junction bases numbered 4, after V lost 6 bases and J lost 7 bases. The CDR3 has 12 residues. Germline loops: CDR1 ENHRY, CDR2 SYGVKD. This CDR3 reads CAIRTLAGEQYF. CDR3 nucleotides: TGTGCCATCAGGACCCTAGCGGGGGAGCAGTACTTC.

This clonotype was seen more than once but under ten times. The rearrangement links TRBV11-3 to TRBJ2-1, with 7 nucleotides matching TRBD2. The DNA end lines up better with TRBJ2-7; the J call may be wrong. Germline loops: CDR1 SGHNT, CDR2 YENEEA. CDR3 length: 17 amino acids. CDR3 amino acids: CASSLAGGTSSYNEQYF. CDR3 sequence (DNA): TGTGCCAGCAGCTTAGCGGGAGGCACGAGCTCCTACAATGAGCAGTACTTC.

The CDR3 DNA sequence: TGTGCCATCAGTGAAGAGGGAAACACTGAAGCTTTCTTT. Its protein is CAISEEGNTEAFF. The chain links TRBV10-3 to TRBJ1-1; no definite D call. Germline V gene data show CDR1 as ENHRY and CDR2 as SYGVKD. CDR3 length: 13 amino acids. Trimming took 3 bases from V and 2 from J, leaving 7 bases between them.

This sequence joins TRBV20-1 and TRBJ1-4, with TRBD1 matching over 8 bases. The CDR3 totals 14 residues. CDR1 and CDR2 (germline): DFQATT, SNEGSKA (reference sequence). The junction had 9 bases not matched to a gene; V was cut back by 2 bases and J by 10 bases. The CDR3 reads CSARPLTGVGKLFF. CDR3 DNA sequence: TGCAGTGCTAGACCATTGACAGGGGTTGGAAAACTGTTTTTT.

Details on this clonotype: An end of the junction does not agree with germline; a read error may underlie this. This chain joins TRBV6-5 and TRBJ1-6; D is ambiguous. Germline V lookup: CDR1 MNHEY, CDR2 SVGAGI. The CDR3 is made up of 12 amino acids. CDR3 residues: CASSSQNSPLHF. The CDR3 DNA is TGTGCCAGCAGTTCACAGAATTCACCCCTCCATTTT.

The chain carries TRBV7-2 and TRBJ1-5; TRBD1 matches at 11 bases. CDR1 and CDR2 (germline): SGHTA, FQGNSA. This CDR3 comprises 15 residues. J was trimmed by 6 bases and V by 4 bases; bases with no gene match: 5. DNA for the CDR3: TGTGCCAGCAGCTCCGGACAGGGGGCTCGTCAGCCCCAGCATTTT. This gives the protein CASSSGQGARQPQHF. Full variable domain (remainder filled in from reference TRBV7-2 and TRBJ1-5): GAGVSQSPSNKVTEKGKDVELRCDPISGHTALYWYRQSLGQGLEFLIYFQGNSAPDKSGLPSDRFSAERTGGSVSTLTIQRTQQEDSAVYLCASSSGQGARQPQHFGDGTRLSIL.

This rearrangement joins TRBV12-3 or TRBV12-4 to TRBJ2-1; 8 bases match TRBD2. The CDR3 is 14 amino acids. V gave up 6 bases and J gave up 9 bases; unmatched junction bases: 10. This CDR3 reads CASRNAGGGGEQFF. The CDR3 DNA follows: TGTGCCAGCAGAAACGCCGGGGGGGGCGGTGAGCAGTTCTTC.

The chain combines TRBV7-9 with TRBJ1-4, with a tentative D call TRBD1 (6 bases). Between the trimmed V and J ends, which lost 5 bases and 5 bases, there was a span of 21 bases. In germline, CDR1 is SEHNR, CDR2 FQNEAQ (reference sequence). The CDR3 extends over 17 amino acids. This CDR3 reads CASSRNREGTRNEKLFF. The CDR3 DNA follows: TGTGCCAGCAGCCGAAACAGGGAGGGGACTAGGAATGAAAAACTGTTTTTT.

The V and J genes are TRBV29-1 and TRBJ2-3; TRBD2 aligns across 9 bases. Losses at the gene ends were 6 bases for V and 2 bases for J; bases not matched to a gene: 6. Germline V gene data show CDR1 as SQVTM and CDR2 as ANQGSEA. CDR3 length: 14 residues. CDR3 nucleotides: TGCAGCGTGACTAGCGGAGGCCTCACAGATACGCAGTATTTT. Its protein product is CSVTSGGLTDTQYF.

This clonotype was observed a few times. The chain is built from TRBV4-1 and TRBJ2-7; D not certain. Trimming left V 0 bases short and J 3 bases short, with 12 bases between. The germline gives CDR1 MGHRA, CDR2 YSYEKL. CDR3 size: 15 residues. Here the CDR3 DNA reads TGCGCCAGCAGCCAAGATCCCAGGCCGAACTACGAGCAGTACTTC. As protein: CASSQDPRPNYEQYF.

The rearrangement links TRBV6-1 to TRBJ1-5; D not certain. This CDR3 comprises 16 residues. The V gene's germline CDR1 is MNHNS and CDR2 SASEGT. The V and J ends lost 1 base and 0 bases respectively, with 10 bases between them. The CDR3 nucleotides read TGTGCCAGCAGTGAAGGTACGTCGGTTAGCAATCAGCCCCAGCATTTT. Protein sequence: CASSEGTSVSNQPQHF.